Below are 19 T cell receptor beta chains sequenced from a single sample in a study of graft-versus-host responses after intestinal transplantation. Data came from immunoSEQ multiplex PCR; TCRdb stores just in-frame clones and leaves some out. The table includes roughly 30,000 clones, roughly four fifths detected once. No antigens are known for them. Sequenced here: unstimulated CD8+ T cells sorted from spleen or lymph node cells, sampled before intestinal transplant. The source of these receptors is a human donor who received an intestinal transplant.

This chain connects TRBV5-1 to TRBJ2-7; TRBD1 agrees at 7 bases. After removal of 4 bases from V and 4 bases from J, the junction contained 8 bases not matched to a gene. The CDR3 contains 14 residues. Germline V CDR1 and CDR2: SGHRS, YFSETQ. CDR3 sequence: CASSLRDSEYEQYF. The CDR3 nucleotides are TGCGCCAGCAGCCTCCGGGACAGTGAGTACGAGCAGTACTTC.

In this sample, this clone turned up once. The CDR3 sequence: CASSLVGQGLGEQYF. In nucleotides, the CDR3 is TGTGCCAGCAGCTTAGTTGGGCAGGGCCTGGGAGAGCAGTACTTC. V and J are TRBV7-9 and TRBJ2-7, with D possibly being TRBD1 (5 bases). V was shortened by 1 base and J by 7 bases, with 17 bases between the two germline ends. Germline CDR1 and CDR2: SEHNR and FQNEAQ (reference sequence). CDR3 length: 15 residues.

The table lists this clone with a count of one. V usage is TRBV2 and J usage is TRBJ2-7; D may be TRBD1 (6 bases). V was clipped by 8 bases and J by 4 bases, with 15 bases between them. CDR1 and CDR2 from the germline V gene are SNHLY and FYNNEI. This CDR3 spans 13 amino acids. This chain's CDR3 is CASGGGTGYEQYF. The CDR3 bases are TGTGCCAGCGGAGGCGGAACAGGGTACGAGCAGTACTTC. The full variable domain, with the rest looked up from reference TRBV2 and TRBJ2-7, is EPEVTQTPSHQVTQMGQEVILRCVPISNHLYFYWYRQILGQKVEFLVSFYNNEISEKSEIFDDQFSVERPDGSNFTLKIRSTKLEDSAMYFCASGGGTGYEQYFGPGTRLTVT.

The chain recombines TRBV27 with TRBJ1-1; D may be TRBD1 (6 bases). Trimming stripped 0 bases from V and 0 bases from J, with 17 bases between. CDR1 and CDR2 from the germline V gene are MNHEY and SMNVEV (reference sequence). The CDR3 length is 18 residues. This CDR3 reads CASSLSPRTVGLNTEAFF. The CDR3 region has the DNA TGTGCCAGCAGTTTATCCCCAAGGACAGTGGGCCTGAACACTGAAGCTTTCTTT.

The gene calls are TRBV28 and TRBJ2-7; 7 positions match TRBD1. Unmatched junction bases numbered 13, after V lost 5 bases and J lost 6 bases. Looked up from germline, CDR1 is MDHEN and CDR2 is SYDVKM. The CDR3 length is 15 residues. The CDR3: CASSPSQGFYSEQYF. In DNA, the CDR3 is TGTGCCAGCAGTCCATCACAGGGGTTTTACTCCGAGCAGTACTTC.

The CDR3 region has the DNA TGTGCCAGCAGCTTTGATAGGGGGCTCTACAATGAGCAGTTCTTC. It codes for CASSFDRGLYNEQFF. V usage is TRBV5-5 and J usage is TRBJ2-1; 7 bases line up with TRBD1. Germline trimming cut 2 bases from V and 3 bases from J; bases unmatched to any gene: 5. Germline V CDR1 and CDR2: SGHKS, YYEKEE (reference sequence). The CDR3 covers 15 residues.

V gene TRBV11-2 combines with J gene TRBJ2-7, with no clear D. The length of the CDR3 is 16 residues. V dropped 3 bases and J dropped 1 base, with 16 bases sitting between them. The germline V gene has CDR1 SGHAT and CDR2 FQNNGV. The CDR3 sequence: CASSFSPRSVSYEQYF. The CDR3, as DNA: TGTGCCAGCAGCTTTTCGCCCCGTTCAGTGTCCTACGAGCAGTACTTC.

The CDR3 is CASSLSSYSGNTIYF. The CDR3 nucleotides are TGTGCCAGCAGCTTATCTTCCTACTCTGGAAACACCATATATTTT. The chain couples TRBV7-2 to TRBJ1-3; D gene ambiguous. V shed 2 bases and J shed 0 bases, with 8 bases lying between them. The germline V gene encodes CDR1 SGHTA and CDR2 FQGNSA. The CDR3 spans 15 residues.

The chain uses TRBV19 and TRBJ1-2, with D unclear. Per germline, CDR1 LNHDA and CDR2 SQIVND (reference sequence). CDR3 length equals 11 residues. V was shortened by 2 bases and J by 7 bases, with 5 bases between the two germline ends. The CDR3 DNA reads TGTGCCAGTAGTATATCGGGTGGCTACACCTTC. Translated, it gives CASSISGGYTF.

This chain connects TRBV5-4 to TRBJ1-5; TRBD1 aligns across 10 bases. The germline gives CDR1 SGHNT, CDR2 YYREEE (reference sequence). With V trimmed by 2 bases and J by 3 bases, 2 bases remained unmatched. There are 15 residues in the CDR3. The CDR3 sequence is CASSFGTGVNQPQHF. CDR3 DNA: TGTGCCAGCAGCTTCGGGACAGGGGTCAATCAGCCCCAGCATTTT.

The J gene is TRBJ1-5, the V gene TRBV28, with 7 nucleotides matching TRBD1. Germline V CDR1 and CDR2: MDHEN, SYDVKM. J gave up 5 bases and V 7 bases, and 11 bases lay outside the gene matches. There are 15 residues in the CDR3. This CDR3 reads CASTLSRDSHQPQHF. The CDR3 coding sequence is TGTGCCAGCACCTTGTCGCGGGACAGTCATCAGCCCCAGCATTTT.

The chain is built from TRBV2 and TRBJ2-7, with 10 bases that match TRBD2. The CDR3 extends over 17 amino acids. V lost 2 bases to trimming and J lost 4 bases; unmatched junction nucleotides: 11. Germline V gene sequence: CDR1 SNHLY, CDR2 FYNNEI. CDR3 protein: CASSEWLSGRAPYEQYF. The CDR3 DNA is TGTGCCAGCAGTGAATGGTTGAGCGGGAGGGCCCCATACGAGCAGTACTTC. The whole variable domain, remainder taken from reference TRBV2 and TRBJ2-7, is EPEVTQTPSHQVTQMGQEVILRCVPISNHLYFYWYRQILGQKVEFLVSFYNNEISEKSEIFDDQFSVERPDGSNFTLKIRSTKLEDSAMYFCASSEWLSGRAPYEQYFGPGTRLTVT.

This sequence joins TRBV19 and TRBJ2-7; TRBD1 matches at 9 bases. Unmatched junction bases numbered 8, after V lost 5 bases and J lost 3 bases. This CDR3 comprises 15 residues. CDR1 LNHDA and CDR2 SQIVND come from the germline V gene (reference sequence). The CDR3 loop reads CASSYRTGVFYEQYF. In DNA form, the CDR3 reads TGTGCCAGTAGTTATCGGACAGGGGTTTTCTACGAGCAGTACTTC.

The rearrangement joins TRBV7-9 to TRBJ2-1; TRBD2 aligns across 11 bases. The CDR3 totals 16 residues. Germline V gene lookup returns CDR1 SEHNR and CDR2 FQNEAQ (reference sequence). The CDR3 spells CADAPSGRSTYNEQFF. The CDR3 region has the DNA TGTGCTGACGCCCCTAGCGGGAGGTCTACCTACAATGAGCAGTTCTTC.

V is TRBV15 and J is TRBJ2-3; no clear D gene. CDR3 size: 15 residues. V dropped 3 bases and J dropped 0 bases, with 10 bases sitting between them. In germline, CDR1 is LNHNV, CDR2 YYDKDF (reference sequence). The CDR3 is CATSSLARSTDTQYF. CDR3 in DNA: TGTGCCACCAGCAGTTTAGCAAGGAGCACAGATACGCAGTATTTT.

The J gene is TRBJ2-5, the V gene TRBV27; perhaps TRBD2 as D (6 bases). CDR1 is MNHEY, CDR2 SMNVEV, per germline (reference sequence). The CDR3 is made up of 13 amino acids. Trimming took 5 bases from V and 10 from J, leaving 17 bases between them. The CDR3 reads CASSQEGPGGQYF. DNA for the CDR3: TGTGCCAGCAGTCAGGAGGGCCCTGGGGGCCAGTACTTC.

This sequence joins TRBV11-1 and TRBJ2-3; a weak D match, TRBD2 (5 bases). Trimming removed 3 bases at V and 0 bases at J, with 13 bases between. Germline V CDR1 and CDR2: SGHAT, FQDESV (reference sequence). CDR3 size: 16 residues. The CDR3 coding sequence is TGTGCCAGCAGCTTTTACGGGGAAACTAGCACAGATACGCAGTATTTT. This sequence encodes CASSFYGETSTDTQYF.

This sequence joins TRBV4-2 and TRBJ1-2, with unresolved D. The V and J ends lost 3 bases and 8 bases respectively, with 7 bases between them. Germline values: CDR1 LGHNA, CDR2 YNFKEQ. The CDR3 covers 11 residues. CDR3 residues: CASSQSGGYTF. The DNA for the CDR3 is TGTGCCAGCAGCCAGAGCGGCGGCTACACCTTC.

The chain carries TRBV4-1 and TRBJ1-4, with 7 bases lining up with TRBD1. CDR1 and CDR2 (germline): MGHRA, YSYEKL. After removal of 0 bases from V and 6 bases from J, the junction contained 4 bases not matched to a gene. The CDR3 consists of 15 residues. CDR3 sequence reads: CASSQDNQGDEKLFF. The CDR3 DNA reads TGCGCCAGCAGCCAAGATAACCAGGGGGATGAAAAACTGTTTTTT.